This TCR beta chain was obtained from a study of graft-versus-host responses after intestinal transplantation. Across the whole study: Grafts were multivisceral, liver-intestinal, or isolated intestinal.

Libraries were prepared by immunoSEQ multiplex PCR; TCRdb keeps only in-frame clonotypes and omits some of them. The sample includes nearly 100,000 clones, approximately 90% seen only once; the top ten take approximately 16%. General observations from the study: Ileal or blood samples showed some GvH clones first, and such clones were also found in recipient marrow. Early after transplant, HvG declines were associated with peak levels of circulating GvH clones.

In germline, CDR1 is MNHNY, CDR2 SVGAGI (reference sequence). The CDR3 has 15 amino acids. V was cut by 2 bases and J by 0 bases, with 11 bases left in between. With regard to this clone: Its antigen remains unidentified.

Sequenced here: PBMCs, sampled roughly 68 weeks after intestinal transplant. The sequence was collected from a human patient who received an intestinal transplant, so some T cells may come from the graft donor. The chain carries TRBV6-6 and TRBJ2-7, with D perhaps matching TRBD2 (7 bases). The CDR3 protein is CASSYRGALSYEQYF. The CDR3 DNA sequence: TGTGCCAGCAGTTACCGGGGGGCCCTCTCCTACGAGCAGTACTTC.